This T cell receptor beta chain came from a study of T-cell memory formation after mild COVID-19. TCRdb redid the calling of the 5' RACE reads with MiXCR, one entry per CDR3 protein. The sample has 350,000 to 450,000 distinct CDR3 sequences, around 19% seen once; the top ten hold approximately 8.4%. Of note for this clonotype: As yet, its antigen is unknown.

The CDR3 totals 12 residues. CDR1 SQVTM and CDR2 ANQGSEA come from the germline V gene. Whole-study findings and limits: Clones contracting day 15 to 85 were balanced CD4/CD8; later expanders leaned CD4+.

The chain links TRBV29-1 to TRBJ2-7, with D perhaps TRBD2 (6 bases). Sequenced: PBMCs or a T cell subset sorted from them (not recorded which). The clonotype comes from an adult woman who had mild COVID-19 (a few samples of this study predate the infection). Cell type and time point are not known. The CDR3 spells CSAGTDFYEQYF. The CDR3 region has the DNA TGCAGTGCCGGGACTGATTTTTACGAGCAGTACTTC.